What follows are 11 T cell receptor beta chains derived from one specimen sequenced in a study of T cell responses to AZD1222 COVID-19 vaccine. Generated by immunoSEQ multiplex PCR, the TCRdb table keeps only in-frame clones and is missing some. The sample consists of under 200,000 clones, 75% to 95% of them appearing once. Sequencing was performed on peripheral blood, taken on day 0 of AZD1222 vaccination. The receptor source for this set is an adult in good health.

This sequence joins TRBV30 and TRBJ2-2; 8 positions match TRBD1. Trimming removed 2 bases from V and 3 bases from J; junction bases left unmatched: 11. The length of the CDR3 is 17 residues. The germline V gene has CDR1 GTSNPN and CDR2 SVGIG (reference sequence). The CDR3, as DNA: TGTGCCTGGAGTACCATCCGTTTGACAGGGGACACCGGGGAGCTGTTTTTT. This encodes CAWSTIRLTGDTGELFF. Full variable domain (missing parts from reference TRBV30 and TRBJ2-2): SQTIHQWPATLVQPVGSPLSLECTVEGTSNPNLYWYRQAAGRGLQLLFYSVGIGQISSEVPQNLSASRPQDRQFILSSKKLLLSDSGFYLCAWSTIRLTGDTGELFFGEGSRLTVL.

The CDR3 DNA sequence: TGTGCCAGCAGCTCCTTCCGTACCGGTCGTACAGGCTATGGCTACACCTTC. Amino acids: CASSSFRTGRTGYGYTF. V and J are TRBV13 and TRBJ1-2, with D perhaps TRBD1 (5 bases). The CDR3 length is 17 residues. The germline gives CDR1 PRHDT, CDR2 FYEKMQ (reference sequence). Trimming shortened V by 4 bases and J by 4 bases, and 22 bases separated the two germline ends.

This clone was picked up a small number of times. The V gene is TRBV19, the J gene TRBJ2-7, with 8 bases aligning to TRBD1. V lost 4 bases to trimming and J lost 2 bases; unmatched junction nucleotides: 4. Germline V CDR1 and CDR2: LNHDA, SQIVND (reference sequence). This CDR3 comprises 14 residues. In DNA, the CDR3 is TGTGCCAGTAGTACCAGGACAGGGCCCTACGAGCAGTACTTC. It translates to CASSTRTGPYEQYF.

This chain joins TRBV14 and TRBJ1-1; the D is unclear. Germline V gene lookup returns CDR1 SGHDN and CDR2 FVKESK. The V end was cut by 1 base, the J end by 0 bases, with 6 bases between. The CDR3 is 14 residues long. CDR3 DNA: TGTGCCAGCAGCCAAGGATGGGTGAACACTGAAGCTTTCTTT. Protein sequence: CASSQGWVNTEAFF.

V usage is TRBV10-3 and J usage is TRBJ1-1, with 7 bases identical to TRBD1. Germline CDR1 reads ENHRY; CDR2 reads SYGVKD. V lost 6 bases to trimming and J lost 1 base; unmatched junction nucleotides: 5. This CDR3 is built from 14 residues. CDR3 sequence (DNA): TGTGCCATCAGAGACGACAGGGAGAACACTGAAGCTTTCTTT. Encoded protein: CAIRDDRENTEAFF.

The chain couples TRBV28 to TRBJ2-7; 11 bases match TRBD1. Germline V CDR1 and CDR2: MDHEN, SYDVKM. Trimming at V came to 6 bases and at J to 3 bases, leaving 4 bases not matched to a gene. This CDR3 is 14 amino acids long. CDR3 sequence (DNA): TGTGCCAGCAGCCCCGGGACAGGGGGCTACGAGCAGTACTTC. This encodes CASSPGTGGYEQYF.

This chain joins TRBV11-3 and TRBJ2-1; 8 bases line up with TRBD2. CDR3 size: 17 residues. J was trimmed by 7 bases and V by 0 bases; bases with no gene match: 11. Germline V gene sequence: CDR1 SGHNT, CDR2 YENEEA. The CDR3 DNA follows: TGTGCCAGCAGCTTAGATCGCCCGGGACTAGGATTTAATGAGCAGTTCTTC. This gives the protein CASSLDRPGLGFNEQFF. The entire variable domain, with the rest obtained from reference TRBV11-3 and TRBJ2-1, is as follows: EAGVVQSPRYKIIEKKQPVAFWCNPISGHNTLYWYLQNLGQGPELLIRYENEEAVDDSQLPKDRFSAERLKGVDSTLKIQPAELGDSAVYLCASSLDRPGLGFNEQFFGPGTRLTVL.

The V gene is TRBV6-6, the J gene TRBJ2-1; 12 bases map to TRBD2. The germline gives CDR1 MNHNY, CDR2 SVGAGI (reference sequence). The CDR3 runs to 16 residues. Trimming cost V 4 bases and J 8 bases; bases outside gene matches: 9. The CDR3 DNA follows: TGTGCCAGCAGTTCTAGACTAGCGGGAGTAGGAGATGAGCAGTTCTTC. Protein product: CASSSRLAGVGDEQFF.

The chain carries TRBV5-4 and TRBJ2-1; TRBD2 matches 9 bases. Per the germline V gene, CDR1 is SGHNT and CDR2 is YYREEE (reference sequence). CDR3 length: 16 residues. Losses at the gene ends were 5 bases for V and 2 bases for J; bases not matched to a gene: 8. CDR3 DNA: TGTGCCAGCAGTTGGGACGTAGCGGGAGCCTACAATGAGCAGTTCTTC. Translating it yields CASSWDVAGAYNEQFF.

The CDR3 bases are TGCAGCGTTGTAGCGGGAGAAATCACCGGGGAGCTGTTTTTT. Translation gives CSVVAGEITGELFF. V is TRBV29-1 and J is TRBJ2-2, with 9 bases that match TRBD2. This CDR3 spans 14 amino acids. Losses at the gene ends were 4 bases for V and 4 bases for J; bases not matched to a gene: 4. CDR1 is SQVTM, CDR2 ANQGSEA, per germline.

The V gene is TRBV2, the J gene TRBJ1-1; D is unresolved. V was clipped by 6 bases and J by 5 bases, with 13 bases between them. This CDR3 is 13 amino acids long. CDR1 and CDR2 from the germline V gene are SNHLY and FYNNEI. The CDR3 here is CASSKRDRTEAFF. CDR3 DNA: TGTGCCAGCAGCAAAAGGGATAGAACTGAAGCTTTCTTT.